The present TCR beta chain was sequenced within a study of T cells in Graves' hyperthyroidism and ophthalmopathy. Overall study context: The authors collected peripheral blood at initial diagnosis, before any treatment. Whole-study results and caveats: With a median lead of roughly 6.8 months before onset, the model predicted ophthalmopathy. Ophthalmopathy and stable hyperthyroidism were separated by a 13 V-J model. Also found in blood were most expanded thyroid clonotypes above 0.001.

RNA transcripts yielded amplified TCR beta CDR3 regions. During a first-round RT-PCR of the TCR CDR3, the HTBI primer set was used. Each CDR3 protein is one row after TCRdb ran MiXCR on the multiplex PCR reads. Of fewer than 250,000 distinct CDR3 sequences in the sample, over 15% were seen once. Remarks on this clonotype: What it recognizes is unknown.

The CDR3 length is 15 residues. Germline CDR1 is SGDLS and CDR2 is YYNGEE. V dropped 0 bases and J dropped 5 bases, with 14 bases sitting between them. The sequenced sample was blood. This sequence joins TRBV9 and TRBJ1-1; a weak D match, TRBD1 (5 bases). The clonotype originates from a man aged 50-59 years with Graves' hyperthyroidism. This CDR3 is CASSVEGHAFTEAFF. In DNA form, the CDR3 reads TGTGCCAGCAGCGTAGAAGGACACGCCTTTACTGAAGCTTTCTTT. Filled out from reference TRBV9 and TRBJ1-1, the complete variable domain reads DSGVTQTPKHLITATGQRVTLRCSPRSGDLSVYWYQQSLDQGLQFLIQYYNGEERAKGNILERFSAQQFPDLHSELNLSSLELGDSALYFCASSVEGHAFTEAFFGQGTRLTVV.